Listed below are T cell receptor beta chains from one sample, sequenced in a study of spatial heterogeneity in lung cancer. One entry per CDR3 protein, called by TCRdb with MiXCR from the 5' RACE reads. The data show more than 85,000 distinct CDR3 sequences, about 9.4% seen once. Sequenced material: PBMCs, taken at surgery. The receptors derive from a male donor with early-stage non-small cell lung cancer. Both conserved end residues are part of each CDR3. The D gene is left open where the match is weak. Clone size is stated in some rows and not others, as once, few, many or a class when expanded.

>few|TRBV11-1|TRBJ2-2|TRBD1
CASSHGQVDSNTGELFF
TGTGCCAGCAGCCATGGACAGGTCGATTCGAACACCGGGGAGCTGTTTTTT
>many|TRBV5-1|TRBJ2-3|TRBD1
CASSGRTGTDTQYF
TGCGCCAGCAGCGGGAGGACAGGGACAGATACGCAGTATTTT
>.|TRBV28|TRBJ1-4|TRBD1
CASSGAGGIEKLFF
TGTGCCAGCAGTGGGGCAGGGGGCATTGAAAAACTGTTTTTT
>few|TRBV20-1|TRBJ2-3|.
CSARGGSQDTQYF
TGCAGTGCCAGGGGCGGGAGTCAAGATACGCAGTATTTT
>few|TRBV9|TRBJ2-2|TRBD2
CASSVRLAGGNTGELFF
TGTGCCAGCAGCGTGAGACTAGCGGGGGGCAACACCGGGGAGCTGTTTTTT
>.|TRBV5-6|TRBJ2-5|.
CASSSGTDYQETQYF
TGTGCCAGCAGCTCCGGGACCGACTACCAAGAGACCCAGTACTTC
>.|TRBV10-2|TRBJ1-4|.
CASSERGEKLFF
TGCGCCAGCAGTGAGAGGGGTGAAAAACTGTTTTTT
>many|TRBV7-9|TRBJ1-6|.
CASSLENSPLHF
TGTGCCAGCAGCTTAGAGAATTCACCCCTCCACTTT
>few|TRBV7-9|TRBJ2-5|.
CASSLAPRFGETQYF
TGTGCCAGCAGCTTAGCCCCCCGGTTTGGGGAGACCCAGTACTTC
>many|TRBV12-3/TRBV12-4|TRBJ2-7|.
CASSRGRGAEQYF
TGTGCCAGCAGCAGGGGACGGGGGGCCGAGCAGTACTTC
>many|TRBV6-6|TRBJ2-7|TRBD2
CASSPGLAGAYEQYF
TGTGCCAGCAGCCCGGGACTAGCGGGAGCCTACGAGCAGTACTTC
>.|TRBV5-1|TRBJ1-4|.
CASSISTGEKLFF
TGCGCCAGCAGCATATCGACGGGGGAAAAACTGTTTTTT
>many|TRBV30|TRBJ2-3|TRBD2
CAWSGGASDTQYF
TGTGCCTGGAGCGGGGGGGCCTCAGATACGCAGTATTTT
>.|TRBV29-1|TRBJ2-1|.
CSVEGAGRIPYNEQFF
TGCAGCGTTGAGGGGGCAGGTAGGATCCCCTACAATGAGCAGTTCTTC
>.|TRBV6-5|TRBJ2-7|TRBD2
CASSYGASGRGGYEQYF
TGTGCCAGCAGTTACGGAGCTAGCGGGAGAGGAGGCTACGAGCAGTACTTC
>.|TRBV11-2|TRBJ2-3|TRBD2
CASSLVAGTRDTQYF
TGTGCCAGCAGCTTAGTCGCCGGGACTAGAGATACGCAGTATTTT
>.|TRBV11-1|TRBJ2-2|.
CASSLAPGAGELFF
TGTGCCAGCAGCTTAGCGCCGGGCGCCGGGGAGCTGTTTTTT
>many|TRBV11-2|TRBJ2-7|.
CASSVSARYEQYF
TGTGCCAGCAGCGTCAGCGCTAGGTACGAGCAGTACTTC
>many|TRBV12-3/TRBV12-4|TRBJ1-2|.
CASSTGAIPYGYTF
TGTGCCAGCAGTACGGGGGCCATCCCCTATGGCTACACCTTC
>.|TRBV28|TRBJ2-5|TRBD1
CASGTGGAETQYF
TGTGCCAGCGGGACAGGGGGCGCCGAGACCCAGTACTTC
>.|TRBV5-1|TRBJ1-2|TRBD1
CAGSQTGDYGYTF
TGCGCCGGCAGCCAAACAGGGGACTATGGCTACACCTTC
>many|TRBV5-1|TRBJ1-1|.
CASSLGTANTEAFF
TGCGCCAGCAGCTTGGGGACAGCCAACACTGAAGCTTTCTTT
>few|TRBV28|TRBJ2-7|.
CASSSGQSYEQYF
TGTGCCAGCAGCTCTGGACAGAGCTACGAGCAGTACTTC
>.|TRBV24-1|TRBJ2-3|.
CATSDLRTAKRDTQYF
TGTGCCACCAGTGATTTGAGGACCGCTAAGAGGGATACGCAGTATTTT
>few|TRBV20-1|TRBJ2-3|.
CSARGGTEGHYF
TGCAGTGCTAGAGGGGGGACCGAGGGCCATTATTTT
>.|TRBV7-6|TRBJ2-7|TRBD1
CASSSGDSTYEQYF
TGTGCCAGCAGCTCAGGGGACAGTACCTACGAGCAGTACTTC
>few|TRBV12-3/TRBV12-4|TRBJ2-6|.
CASRPAQSGANVLTF
TGTGCCAGCAGGCCCGCCCAATCTGGGGCCAACGTCCTGACTTTC
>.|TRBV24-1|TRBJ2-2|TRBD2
CATSRDYNTGELFF
TGTGCCACCAGCCGGGACTACAACACCGGGGAGCTGTTTTTT
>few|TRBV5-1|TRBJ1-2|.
CASSLDLAGREYTF
TGCGCCAGCAGCTTGGATCTCGCAGGGAGGGAATACACCTTC
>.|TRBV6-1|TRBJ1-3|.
CASSVLRDNSGNTIYF
TGTGCCAGCAGTGTGCTCAGGGACAACTCTGGAAACACCATATATTTT
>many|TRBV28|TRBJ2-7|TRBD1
CASSRSGQSSYEQYF
TGTGCCAGCAGTAGATCGGGACAGAGCTCCTACGAGCAGTACTTC
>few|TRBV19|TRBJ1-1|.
CASSREVRAFF
TGTGCCAGTAGTAGGGAGGTCCGGGCTTTCTTT
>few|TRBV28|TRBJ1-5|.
CATSSGYWMPQHF
TGTGCCACTTCTTCCGGTTATTGGATGCCCCAGCATTTT
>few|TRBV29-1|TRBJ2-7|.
CSVEKVGSSYEQYF
TGCAGCGTTGAAAAGGTGGGAAGCTCCTACGAGCAGTACTTC
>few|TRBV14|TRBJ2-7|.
CASSPRSSNYEQYF
TGTGCCAGCAGCCCCCGGTCGAGCAACTACGAGCAGTACTTC
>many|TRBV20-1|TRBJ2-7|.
CSARDMSSYEQYF
TGCAGTGCTAGAGATATGAGCAGCTACGAGCAGTACTTC
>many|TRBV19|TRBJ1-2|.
CASSIQQFYGYTF
TGTGCCAGTAGTATCCAACAGTTCTATGGCTACACCTTC
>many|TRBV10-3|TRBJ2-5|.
CAISDWETQYF
TGTGCCATCAGTGATTGGGAGACCCAGTACTTC
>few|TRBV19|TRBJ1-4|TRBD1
CASSSNRGLGLVIPSKLFF
TGTGCCAGTAGTAGTAACAGGGGACTGGGACTGGTTATCCCGTCAAAACTGTTTTTT
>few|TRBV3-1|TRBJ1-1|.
CASSHGTGGAEAFF
TGTGCCAGCAGCCACGGGACCGGGGGCGCAGAAGCTTTCTTT
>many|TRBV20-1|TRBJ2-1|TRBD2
CSATLAEPYNEQFF
TGCAGTGCTACCCTAGCGGAACCTTACAATGAGCAGTTCTTC
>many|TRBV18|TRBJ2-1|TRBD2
CASSPGGDEQFF
TGTGCCAGCTCACCGGGGGGGGATGAGCAGTTCTTC
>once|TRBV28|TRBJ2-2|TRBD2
CASSSIGLAANTGELFF
TGTGCCAGCAGTTCTATTGGACTAGCGGCGAACACCGGGGAGCTGTTTTTT
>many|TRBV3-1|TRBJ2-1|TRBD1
CASSPTGVDEQFF
TGTGCCAGCAGCCCGACAGGGGTCGATGAGCAGTTCTTC
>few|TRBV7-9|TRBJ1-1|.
CASSHPGENTEAFF
TGTGCCAGCAGCCACCCTGGGGAGAACACTGAAGCTTTCTTT
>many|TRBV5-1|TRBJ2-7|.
CASSPSGSPSYEQYF
TGCGCCAGCAGCCCGTCGGGCAGCCCCTCCTACGAGCAGTACTTC